The clone carrying this T cell receptor beta chain has at least ten counts. The sample comes from a study of T-cell reconstitution after alpha-beta-depleted transplantation in children. The CDR3 covers 13 residues. The germline V gene encodes CDR1 LGHDT and CDR2 YNNKEL (reference sequence). Trimming stripped 4 bases from V and 5 bases from J, with 9 bases between. A library of TCRbeta sequences, prepared with unique molecular identifiers, was generated. TCRdb fed the PCR reads into MiXCR, producing one record per CDR3 protein. The table lists roughly 100,000 distinct CDR3 sequences, roughly 8% of them singletons, with 6.9% in the top ten.

The sample in question was PBMCs from the stem cell graft donor, obtained from the stem cell graft. The chain combines TRBV3-1 with TRBJ2-1; possibly TRBD1 for D (5 bases). The source is a human donor who donated a stem cell graft to a child with congenital amegakaryocytic thrombocytopenia. In DNA, the CDR3 is TGTGCCAGCAGCCGAAACAGGCACAATGAGCAGTTCTTC. It encodes CASSRNRHNEQFF.